The 16 T cell receptor beta chains given below trace back to one sample, sequenced in a study of T cell changes during pregnancy in multiple sclerosis. The assay was immunoSEQ multiplex PCR, and TCRdb's table has in-frame clones only and misses some. The table shows approximately 79,000 clones, with around 93% occurring only once. The source material was peripheral blood, sampled in the second trimester of pregnancy. The receptors stem from a female donor in good health, enrolled as a control in a pregnancy study.

The chain joins TRBV30 to TRBJ1-5; a possible D gene is TRBD1 (6 bases). This CDR3 is built from 13 residues. Trimming stripped 5 bases from V and 7 bases from J, with 15 bases between. CDR1 is GTSNPN and CDR2 is SVGIG in the germline V gene (reference sequence). This chain's CDR3 is CAWRDKTGQPQHF. CDR3 DNA: TGTGCCTGGCGGGACAAAACGGGGCAGCCCCAGCATTTT. Complete variable domain (other parts from reference TRBV30 and TRBJ1-5): SQTIHQWPATLVQPVGSPLSLECTVEGTSNPNLYWYRQAAGRGLQLLFYSVGIGQISSEVPQNLSASRPQDRQFILSSKKLLLSDSGFYLCAWRDKTGQPQHFGDGTRLSIL.

V usage is TRBV30 and J usage is TRBJ1-1; a weak D match, TRBD1 (6 bases). Trimming pared 2 bases from V and 10 bases from J, leaving 17 bases between. The CDR3 has 13 residues. CDR1 is GTSNPN and CDR2 is SVGIG in the germline V gene (reference sequence). The CDR3 sequence: CAWSSSRTAPAFF. CDR3 bases: TGTGCCTGGAGTTCATCTCGGACAGCCCCAGCTTTCTTT.

J is TRBJ1-1 and V is TRBV6-5; no clear D. Germline V CDR1 and CDR2: MNHEY, SVGAGI. This CDR3 spans 13 amino acids. Trimming took 6 bases from V and 4 from J, leaving 12 bases between them. The CDR3 nucleotides read TGTGCCAGCAGGGGCAGCGCGGGCACTGAAGCTTTCTTT. As protein: CASRGSAGTEAFF.

The V and J genes are TRBV4-1 and TRBJ1-1; 8 positions agree with TRBD1. Germline V gene data show CDR1 as MGHRA and CDR2 as YSYEKL. The length of the CDR3 is 13 residues. V was pared by 0 bases and J by 10 bases, with 4 bases of the junction left unmatched. CDR3 DNA sequence: TGCGCCAGCAGCCAAGATGTCAGGGGGCGAGCTTTCTTT. The encoded protein is CASSQDVRGRAFF.

V is TRBV19 and J is TRBJ2-1, with D perhaps matching TRBD2 (6 bases). Trimming removed 2 bases at V and 7 bases at J, with 18 bases between. CDR3 length: 16 residues. Germline V gives CDR1 LNHDA, CDR2 SQIVND (reference sequence). CDR3 sequence: CASSISGRGSGNEQFF. DNA for the CDR3: TGTGCCAGTAGTATATCTGGTCGGGGGTCGGGAAATGAGCAGTTCTTC.

This rearrangement joins TRBV11-3 to TRBJ2-5; 9 bases are shared with TRBD2. CDR1 and CDR2 from the germline V gene are SGHNT and YENEEA. Trimming removed 7 bases from V and 7 bases from J; junction bases left unmatched: 13. This CDR3 has 15 residues. CDR3 sequence (DNA): TGTGCCAGCACCTCAGCGGGGGGATCGGTAGGGACCCAGTACTTC. Amino acids: CASTSAGGSVGTQYF.

V usage is TRBV6-5 and J usage is TRBJ2-4, with D maybe TRBD2 (7 bases). The V and J ends lost 10 bases and 0 bases respectively, with 16 bases between them. Looked up from germline, CDR1 is MNHEY and CDR2 is SVGAGI. This CDR3 comprises 15 residues. The CDR3 here is CATASGGLAKNIQYF. The CDR3 DNA reads as TGTGCCACGGCGTCGGGGGGCCTAGCCAAAAACATTCAGTACTTC.

This clone appeared a single time. CDR3 bases: TGTGCCAGCAGCATGGGACTAGCGGGGTTAGAGACCCAGTACTTC. Translation gives CASSMGLAGLETQYF. V usage is TRBV7-6 and J usage is TRBJ2-5; TRBD2 matches 13 bases. Germline-derived CDR1 and CDR2 are SGHVS and FNYEAQ. The CDR3 loop spans 15 amino acids. The ends lost 5 bases at V and 4 bases at J; junction bases unmatched: 4.

The chain carries TRBV7-6 and TRBJ2-7; D perhaps matches TRBD2 (5 bases). The germline V gene has CDR1 SGHVS and CDR2 FNYEAQ. There are 14 residues in the CDR3. The germline V and J ends were trimmed by 1 base and 6 bases, with 13 bases remaining between them. The CDR3 region has the DNA TGTGCCAGCAGCTTAGGGGGAGCCGGTGTCGAGCAGTACTTC. Its protein is CASSLGGAGVEQYF.

V and J are TRBV7-2 and TRBJ1-2; 10 bases align to TRBD1. Per the germline V gene, CDR1 is SGHTA and CDR2 is FQGNSA. The J segment lost 4 bases and the V segment lost 4 bases, leaving 6 bases of the junction unmatched. The CDR3 is 15 amino acids. The CDR3 loop is CASSYGQGEGYGYTF. DNA of the CDR3: TGTGCCAGCAGCTACGGACAGGGGGAAGGCTATGGCTACACCTTC.

This sequence joins TRBV5-1 and TRBJ1-2; D is uncertain. The CDR3 consists of 15 residues. CDR1 is SGHRS and CDR2 is YFSETQ in the germline V gene. V lost 1 base to trimming and J lost 3 bases, with 13 bases between them. CDR3 loop: CASSLTIETHYGYTF. The CDR3, as DNA: TGCGCCAGCAGCTTGACGATAGAGACTCACTATGGCTACACCTTC.

V and J are TRBV5-4 and TRBJ2-5, with 8 bases that match TRBD1. This CDR3 comprises 15 residues. With 0 bases clipped from V and 4 bases from J, the junction kept 5 bases outside the gene matches. The germline V gene encodes CDR1 SGHNT and CDR2 YYREEE (reference sequence). CDR3 DNA sequence: TGTGCCAGCAGCTTGGGACCGACAGGGGCAGAGACCCAGTACTTC. Translating it yields CASSLGPTGAETQYF.

The rearrangement links TRBV19 to TRBJ2-5; 11 nucleotides match TRBD2. The CDR3 extends over 14 amino acids. Germline CDR1 and CDR2: LNHDA and SQIVND (reference sequence). V lost 10 bases, J lost 5 bases, and 9 bases stayed unmatched. The CDR3 spells CATTSGGAVETQYF. In DNA form, the CDR3 reads TGTGCCACCACTAGCGGGGGCGCGGTTGAGACCCAGTACTTC.

V usage is TRBV9 and J usage is TRBJ1-1, with 9 bases that match TRBD1. Per the germline V gene, CDR1 is SGDLS and CDR2 is YYNGEE. The ends lost 4 bases at V and 5 bases at J; junction bases unmatched: 6. The CDR3 contains 14 residues. The CDR3 is CASSSGQGKTEAFF. In DNA, the CDR3 is TGTGCCAGCAGCTCAGGACAGGGGAAGACTGAAGCTTTCTTT.

This rearrangement joins TRBV7-9 to TRBJ2-1; 15 positions match TRBD2. Unmatched junction bases numbered 5, after V lost 4 bases and J lost 4 bases. The CDR3 is made up of 17 amino acids. CDR1 SEHNR and CDR2 FQNEAQ come from the germline V gene (reference sequence). CDR3 sequence reads: CASSYPGTSGGYNEQFF. The CDR3 DNA is TGTGCCAGCAGCTATCCCGGGACTAGCGGGGGGTACAATGAGCAGTTCTTC. Based on the CDR3 plus reference TRBV7-9 and TRBJ2-1, the full variable domain is DTGVSQNPRHKITKRGQNVTFRCDPISEHNRLYWYRQTLGQGPEFLTYFQNEAQLEKSRLLSDRFSAERPKGSFSTLEIQRTEQGDSAMYLCASSYPGTSGGYNEQFFGPGTRLTVL.

The chain recombines TRBV7-9 with TRBJ1-3; no reliable D call. Germline V gene data show CDR1 as SEHNR and CDR2 as FQNEAQ (reference sequence). This CDR3 has 18 amino acids. Trimming left V 0 bases short and J 7 bases short, with 22 bases between. For the CDR3, the DNA is TGTGCCAGCAGCTTAGCGCCCCTACAGATAAGGCTGGGCAACACCATATATTTT. It translates to CASSLAPLQIRLGNTIYF. Combining the CDR3 with reference TRBV7-9 and TRBJ1-3 gives the whole variable domain DTGVSQNPRHKITKRGQNVTFRCDPISEHNRLYWYRQTLGQGPEFLTYFQNEAQLEKSRLLSDRFSAERPKGSFSTLEIQRTEQGDSAMYLCASSLAPLQIRLGNTIYFGEGSWLTVV.